The 28 T cell receptor beta chains below all came from one sample that was sequenced in a study of siplizumab effects on memory and regulatory T cells. The table came from immunoSEQ multiplex PCR; TCRdb's copy has only in-frame clones and leaves some out. The sample holds 85,000 to 130,000 clones, over 90% seen once. Specimen: Tregs sorted from blood. The source is a human donor in good health.

CDR3 amino acids: CAIRRQGYGYTF. CDR3 bases: TGTGCCATCAGGCGACAGGGCTATGGCTACACCTTC. The chain recombines TRBV10-3 with TRBJ1-2; 7 nucleotides match TRBD1. The CDR3 is 12 residues long. J lost 4 bases, V lost 6 bases, and 2 bases had no gene match. Germline loops: CDR1 ENHRY, CDR2 SYGVKD.

The chain has TRBV19 and TRBJ2-1; possibly TRBD2 for D (7 bases). The V end was cut by 4 bases, the J end by 7 bases, with 20 bases between. Germline CDR1 is LNHDA and CDR2 is SQIVND (reference sequence). This CDR3 has 16 amino acids. The CDR3: CASSNKRGGKWNEQFF. CDR3 nucleotide sequence: TGTGCCAGTAGTAATAAAAGGGGGGGAAAGTGGAATGAGCAGTTCTTC.

The chain couples TRBV30 to TRBJ1-6, with D tentatively TRBD1 (6 bases). V lost 3 bases and J lost 5, with 11 bases in between. Germline lookup yields CDR1 GTSNPN and CDR2 SVGIG (reference sequence). CDR3 length: 14 residues. The chain's CDR3 is CAWSRPGDNSPLHF. DNA for the CDR3: TGTGCCTGGAGCCGGCCAGGGGATAATTCACCCCTCCACTTT.

V and J are TRBV5-1 and TRBJ1-3; D might be TRBD1 (5 bases). The V gene's germline CDR1 is SGHRS and CDR2 YFSETQ. The CDR3 consists of 18 residues. Trimming left V 0 bases short and J 2 bases short, with 18 bases between. In DNA, the CDR3 is TGCGCCAGCAGCTTGGCCTGGGACGCCCCCCCTCCTGGAAACACCATATATTTT. Protein product: CASSLAWDAPPPGNTIYF.

The V and J genes are TRBV6-5 and TRBJ1-1, with D unresolved. The CDR3 has 14 amino acids. Trimming removed 6 bases from V and 1 base from J, with 12 bases in between. The germline CDR1 and CDR2 sequences are MNHEY and SVGAGI. The CDR3 nucleotides are TGTGCCAGCAGACCTCCACTCCAGAACACTGAAGCTTTCTTT. This sequence encodes CASRPPLQNTEAFF.

The rearrangement joins TRBV6-5 to TRBJ1-3, with D uncertain. This CDR3 is 15 amino acids long. Germline V lookup: CDR1 MNHEY, CDR2 SVGAGI. Deletions cut 6 bases from V and 0 bases from J, with 12 bases between. CDR3 bases: TGTGCCAGCAGGGCGGGCGGCTACTCTGGAAACACCATATATTTT. Amino acids: CASRAGGYSGNTIYF.

The chain combines TRBV5-6 with TRBJ2-7, with D unresolved. There are 14 residues in the CDR3. V lost 2 bases, J lost 2 bases, and 11 bases lay in between. CDR1 and CDR2 (germline): SGHDT, YYEEEE. The CDR3 DNA is TGTGCCAGCAGCTTTTCCTTCCCCCCCTACGAGCAGTACTTC. It is translated as CASSFSFPPYEQYF.

The chain uses TRBV5-1 and TRBJ2-1; perhaps TRBD2 as D (6 bases). From germline, CDR1 is SGHRS and CDR2 YFSETQ. The CDR3 length is 14 residues. The V and J ends lost 4 bases and 0 bases respectively, with 8 bases between them. The CDR3 sequence: CASSPGLSYNEQFF. The CDR3 DNA sequence: TGCGCCAGCAGCCCGGGACTCTCCTACAATGAGCAGTTCTTC.

This rearrangement joins TRBV5-1 to TRBJ2-1; 9 bases are a match to TRBD1. The CDR3 is 14 residues long. Germline trimming cut 6 bases from V and 3 bases from J; bases unmatched to any gene: 4. Germline V gives CDR1 SGHRS, CDR2 YFSETQ. The CDR3, as DNA: TGCGCCAGCACACCGGGACAGGGCTACAATGAGCAGTTCTTC. Amino acid sequence: CASTPGQGYNEQFF.

The V and J genes are TRBV11-2 and TRBJ1-5, with D possibly being TRBD1 (6 bases). The V end lost 5 bases, the J end lost 9 bases, and 14 bases lay between the germline ends. The V gene's germline CDR1 is SGHAT and CDR2 FQNNGV. The CDR3 runs 13 residues. The CDR3 sequence: CASSPRDTAPQHF. The CDR3 DNA reads as TGTGCCAGCAGCCCTCGGGACACAGCGCCCCAGCATTTT.

This chain joins TRBV4-1 and TRBJ1-1; possible D gene TRBD1, 5 bases. V was cut by 0 bases and J by 11 bases, with 10 bases left in between. CDR3 length: 12 amino acids. Germline V gene lookup returns CDR1 MGHRA and CDR2 YSYEKL. The CDR3 protein is CASSQDVGTAFF. The CDR3 DNA reads as TGCGCCAGCAGCCAAGATGTGGGGACCGCTTTCTTT.

This sequence joins TRBV5-1 and TRBJ2-3, with D perhaps matching TRBD2 (5 bases). Germline V lookup: CDR1 SGHRS, CDR2 YFSETQ. This CDR3 comprises 13 residues. The V end was cut by 3 bases, the J end by 0 bases, with 5 bases between. The CDR3: CASSWTSTDTQYF. CDR3 DNA sequence: TGCGCCAGCAGCTGGACTAGCACAGATACGCAGTATTTT.

The rearrangement uses TRBV5-8 and TRBJ1-4, with TRBD1 as a possible D gene (6 bases). This CDR3 is 18 amino acids long. The V and J ends lost 1 base and 1 base respectively, with 17 bases between them. The V gene's germline CDR1 is SGHTS and CDR2 YDEGEE. The CDR3 loop is CASSLPLGARGTNEKLFF. The CDR3 DNA reads TGTGCCAGCAGCTTGCCTCTGGGGGCGCGTGGAACTAATGAAAAACTGTTTTTT.

This chain joins TRBV10-3 and TRBJ1-3, with D hard to call. V dropped 3 bases and J dropped 1 base, with 10 bases sitting between them. Germline V CDR1 and CDR2: ENHRY, SYGVKD. This CDR3 spans 15 amino acids. The CDR3 spells CAISDRQTSGNTIYF. In DNA, the CDR3 is TGTGCCATCAGTGATAGGCAGACTTCTGGAAACACCATATATTTT.

V usage is TRBV5-5 and J usage is TRBJ1-1; 10 bases are a match to TRBD1. The germline V gene has CDR1 SGHKS and CDR2 YYEKEE (reference sequence). This CDR3 spans 15 amino acids. V lost 3 bases to trimming and J lost 5 bases; unmatched junction nucleotides: 7. CDR3 in DNA: TGTGCCAGCAGCTCCGACAGGGGGCTAGGTACTGAAGCTTTCTTT. Its protein product is CASSSDRGLGTEAFF.

This chain joins TRBV18 and TRBJ1-6, with D unclear. This CDR3 has 17 residues. Trimming left V 4 bases short and J 6 bases short, with 19 bases between. The V gene's germline CDR1 is KGHSH and CDR2 LQKENI. The CDR3 region is CASSLTITQDINSPLHF. In DNA form, the CDR3 reads TGTGCCAGCTCACTAACTATCACACAAGATATTAATTCACCCCTCCACTTT. The full variable domain, with the rest looked up from reference TRBV18 and TRBJ1-6, is NAGVMQNPRHLVRRRGQEARLRCSPMKGHSHVYWYRQLPEEGLKFMVYLQKENIIDESGMPKERFSAEFPKEGPSILRIQQVVRGDSAAYFCASSLTITQDINSPLHFGNGTRLTVT.

This clone has a single count. The CDR3 region has the DNA TGTGCCAGCTTTACAACAGGGGGAAAGGGCTACACCTTC. This codes for CASFTTGGKGYTF. The gene calls are TRBV6-5 and TRBJ1-2; 8 nucleotides agree with TRBD1. The germline gives CDR1 MNHEY, CDR2 SVGAGI. V lost 8 bases, J lost 8 bases, and 10 bases stayed unmatched. The length of the CDR3 is 13 residues.

The rearrangement joins TRBV6-4 to TRBJ1-2; D unresolved. The CDR3 contains 12 residues. In germline, CDR1 is MRHNA, CDR2 SNTAGT. V lost 6 bases to trimming and J lost 8 bases, with 13 bases between them. In DNA, the CDR3 is TGTGCCAGCAGGGCCGGGAATTCAGGCTACACCTTC. It specifies CASRAGNSGYTF.

This rearrangement joins TRBV4-3 to TRBJ1-1, with 7 bases fitting TRBD1. This CDR3 is built from 13 residues. CDR1 LGHNA and CDR2 YSLEER come from the germline V gene. V lost 3 bases to trimming and J lost 8 bases; unmatched junction nucleotides: 6. CDR3 amino acids: CASSHRQGVEAFF. The CDR3, as DNA: TGCGCCAGCAGCCACCGACAGGGTGTCGAAGCTTTCTTT.

The chain links TRBV6-5 to TRBJ2-7; 7 nucleotides line up with TRBD1. J gave up 2 bases and V 5 bases, and 3 bases lay outside the gene matches. The CDR3 runs 13 residues. Germline V gives CDR1 MNHEY, CDR2 SVGAGI. The CDR3 here is CASSRDRTYEQYF. The CDR3, as DNA: TGTGCCAGCAGTCGGGACAGAACCTACGAGCAGTACTTC.

The chain employs TRBV6-5 and TRBJ2-5; D is unclear. This CDR3 has 11 residues. Germline assignment: CDR1 MNHEY and CDR2 SVGAGI. Trimming took 2 bases from V and 5 from J, leaving 3 bases between them. CDR3: CASSYEETQYF. CDR3 nucleotides: TGTGCCAGCAGTTACGAGGAGACCCAGTACTTC.

This clone was picked up one time. V and J are TRBV20-1 and TRBJ2-7; no reliable D call. There are 10 residues in the CDR3. V lost 5 bases, J lost 3 bases, and 5 bases lay in between. Looked up from germline, CDR1 is DFQATT and CDR2 is SNEGSKA (reference sequence). The CDR3 DNA reads TGCAGTGCTGGCAACTACGAGCAGTACTTC. This translates into CSAGNYEQYF.

The CDR3 protein is CAIRQGSETQYF. The CDR3, as DNA: TGTGCCATCAGACAGGGAAGTGAGACCCAGTACTTC. This rearrangement joins TRBV10-3 to TRBJ2-5; possible D gene TRBD1, 6 bases. This CDR3 contains 12 residues. Germline V gene data show CDR1 as ENHRY and CDR2 as SYGVKD. Trimming removed 6 bases from V and 5 bases from J, with 10 bases in between.

A remark on this clone: Mismatch with germline at one junction end may stem from a read error. The rearrangement joins TRBV11-3 to TRBJ2-7; no firm D call. CDR1 is SGHNT and CDR2 is YENEEA in the germline V gene. CDR3 length: 14 amino acids. As DNA, the CDR3 is TGTGCCAGCAGCTTTCAAGGGTACTCCGACGAGCAGTACTTC. Translation gives CASSFQGYSDEQYF.

The chain carries TRBV7-9 and TRBJ2-1; D not resolved. This CDR3 comprises 16 residues. Germline loops: CDR1 SEHNR, CDR2 FQNEAQ (reference sequence). Trimming removed 1 base at V and 5 bases at J, with 15 bases between. Here the CDR3 DNA reads TGTGCCAGCAGCTTAGACTCCGGGTCCTACCACAATGAGCAGTTCTTC. Translating gives CASSLDSGSYHNEQFF.

The CDR3 is CASSALLGGNEQFF. CDR3 nucleotides: TGTGCCAGCAGTGCGCTCTTGGGGGGCAATGAGCAGTTCTTC. V usage is TRBV25-1 and J usage is TRBJ2-1, with D maybe TRBD2 (6 bases). The CDR3 consists of 14 residues. V dropped 4 bases and J dropped 6 bases, with 13 bases sitting between them. Germline CDR1 reads MGHDK; CDR2 reads SYGVNS.

The chain employs TRBV19 and TRBJ2-6; tentative D call: TRBD2 (6 bases). CDR3 size: 17 residues. Germline V gene sequence: CDR1 LNHDA, CDR2 SQIVND (reference sequence). Deletions cut 3 bases from V and 2 bases from J, with 14 bases between. The CDR3 coding sequence is TGTGCCAGTAGTATTCGGGAGCTCTTGGCTGGGGCCAACGTCCTGACTTTC. It codes for CASSIRELLAGANVLTF.

The chain joins TRBV5-1 to TRBJ2-1; D is possibly TRBD2 (6 bases). Trimming took off 1 base at V and 4 bases at J, with 27 bases between the two ends. The germline gives CDR1 SGHRS, CDR2 YFSETQ. This CDR3 comprises 20 residues. For the CDR3, the DNA is TGCGCCAGCAGCTTGATATTCGGGAGCCACCCCACCGACAAATACAATGAGCAGTTCTTC. Encoded protein: CASSLIFGSHPTDKYNEQFF.